Following are 24 T cell receptor beta chains from one sample sequenced in a study of cytomegalovirus exposure and HLA in healthy donors. PCR was performed using 60 Vbeta and 13 Jbeta primers. The method was immunoSEQ multiplex PCR; TCRdb's version includes in-frame clones alone and lacks a portion of them. Altogether 85,000 to 130,000 clones are present, 60% to 85% being singletons, with the ten largest covering less than 3%. The source material was PBMCs. These receptors came from a male donor in good health and CMV-seropositive.

The chain links TRBV27 to TRBJ1-1, with 8 bases aligning to TRBD1. This CDR3 contains 14 residues. Germline trimming cut 5 bases from V and 6 bases from J; bases unmatched to any gene: 8. Germline CDR1 MNHEY, CDR2 SMNVEV (reference sequence). The CDR3 is CASSSLQGGAEAFF. CDR3 in DNA: TGTGCCAGCAGTAGCCTACAGGGGGGGGCTGAAGCTTTCTTT.

This clone has a single count. The chain uses TRBV6-1 and TRBJ2-7, with TRBD1 as a possible D gene (5 bases). The length of the CDR3 is 13 residues. The V gene's germline CDR1 is MNHNS and CDR2 SASEGT. Deletions cut 3 bases from V and 4 bases from J, with 10 bases between. The DNA for the CDR3 is TGTGCCAGCAGTGATTCAGGGCTGTACGAGCAGTACTTC. Encoded protein: CASSDSGLYEQYF.

A few counts support this clone. The gene calls are TRBV9 and TRBJ2-1; 15 bases match TRBD2. Trimming at V came to 4 bases and at J to 2 bases, leaving 10 bases not matched to a gene. The CDR3 consists of 19 residues. Germline CDR1 and CDR2: SGDLS and YYNGEE. CDR3 protein: CASSPRGTSGRTAYNEQFF. CDR3 nucleotides: TGTGCCAGCAGCCCGAGAGGGACTAGCGGGAGGACCGCCTACAATGAGCAGTTCTTC.

As for this clone: A junction end diverges from the germline sequence, so it may reflect a read error. The chain couples TRBV7-7 to TRBJ2-1; D gene ambiguous. Germline V gene data show CDR1 as SSHAT and CDR2 as FNYEAQ (reference sequence). The CDR3 loop spans 15 amino acids. CDR3 amino acids: CASSPQTSSYNEQFF. DNA for the CDR3: TGTGCTAGCAGCCCACAGACGAGCTCCTACAATGAGCAGTTCTTC.

The chain carries TRBV5-6 and TRBJ2-1, with TRBD1 as a possible D gene (6 bases). The germline CDR1 and CDR2 sequences are SGHDT and YYEEEE. V lost 2 bases, J lost 0 bases, and 12 bases lay in between. There are 16 residues in the CDR3. CDR3 sequence: CASSLDQGISYNEQFF. The CDR3 DNA reads as TGTGCCAGCAGCTTAGATCAGGGGATCTCCTACAATGAGCAGTTCTTC.

V usage is TRBV29-1 and J usage is TRBJ2-7, with 8 bases aligning to TRBD1. The CDR3 is 13 amino acids. After removal of 3 bases from V and 4 bases from J, the junction contained 5 bases not matched to a gene. Germline CDR1 is SQVTM and CDR2 is ANQGSEA. The CDR3: CSVDGQGAYEQYF. The CDR3 nucleotides read TGCAGCGTTGACGGGCAGGGGGCTTACGAGCAGTACTTC.

The chain couples TRBV28 to TRBJ2-7; the match to TRBD1 covers 7 bases. Trimming removed 3 bases from V and 2 bases from J; junction bases left unmatched: 4. There are 14 residues in the CDR3. CDR1 is MDHEN, CDR2 SYDVKM, per germline. The CDR3 sequence: CASSLRQGAYEQYF. For the CDR3, the DNA is TGTGCCAGCAGTTTGAGACAGGGAGCCTACGAGCAGTACTTC.

The chain couples TRBV25-1 to TRBJ1-4; no firm D call. V lost 1 base and J 7 bases, leaving 13 bases between the germline ends. Germline V CDR1 and CDR2: MGHDK, SYGVNS. This CDR3 contains 15 residues. CDR3 DNA sequence: TGTGCCAGCAGTGAATCTAGGTATTTGAGTGAAAAACTGTTTTTT. Encoded protein: CASSESRYLSEKLFF.

This clone occurred a few times. The V call is TRBV5-6, the J call TRBJ1-1; D remains ambiguous. Germline V CDR1 and CDR2: SGHDT, YYEEEE. The germline V and J ends were trimmed by 0 bases and 1 base, with 7 bases remaining between them. The CDR3 loop spans 14 amino acids. The CDR3 region has the DNA TGTGCCAGCAGCTTGGTACCCAGGAACACTGAAGCTTTCTTT. Its protein is CASSLVPRNTEAFF.

The sample holds one count of this clone. The rearrangement uses TRBV19 and TRBJ2-3; perhaps TRBD2 as D (6 bases). The germline V gene encodes CDR1 LNHDA and CDR2 SQIVND (reference sequence). The CDR3 runs 13 residues. Deletions cut 5 bases from V and 1 base from J, with 7 bases between. The CDR3 sequence is CASSRGGTDTQYF. CDR3 sequence (DNA): TGTGCCAGTAGTCGCGGGGGCACAGATACGCAGTATTTT.

The rearrangement uses TRBV6-5 and TRBJ1-3, with D maybe TRBD1 (5 bases). The CDR3 contains 15 residues. Germline V gives CDR1 MNHEY, CDR2 SVGAGI. The germline V and J ends were trimmed by 5 bases and 2 bases, with 13 bases remaining between them. CDR3 region: CASSRQRGAGNTIYF. The CDR3 DNA reads TGTGCCAGCAGTCGACAAAGGGGCGCTGGAAACACCATATATTTT.

This clone was counted a single time. V is TRBV28 and J is TRBJ2-7; D gene ambiguous. Germline CDR1 reads MDHEN; CDR2 reads SYDVKM. V was clipped by 6 bases and J by 11 bases, with 23 bases between them. This CDR3 is 14 amino acids long. The CDR3 loop reads CASSPATSVPWKYF. The CDR3 DNA sequence: TGTGCCAGCAGCCCGGCGACGAGCGTGCCCTGGAAGTACTTC.

The CDR3 region is CASRQLAGYNEQFF. The CDR3 DNA is TGTGCCAGCAGGCAACTAGCGGGGTACAATGAGCAGTTCTTC. This chain uses TRBV28 with TRBJ2-1, with TRBD2 matching over 10 bases. The CDR3 has 14 residues. The germline V gene has CDR1 MDHEN and CDR2 SYDVKM. With 6 bases clipped from V and 4 bases from J, the junction kept 3 bases outside the gene matches.

This clone came up once. This chain links TRBV5-1 with TRBJ1-4; TRBD1 matches at 7 bases. The CDR3 length is 14 residues. J gave up 8 bases and V 3 bases, and 7 bases lay outside the gene matches. Germline assignment: CDR1 SGHRS and CDR2 YFSETQ. The CDR3 bases are TGCGCCAGCAGCTCGACAGGGTTTGGGGAAAAACTGTTTTTT. It codes for CASSSTGFGEKLFF.

This rearrangement joins TRBV18 to TRBJ2-7; possibly TRBD2 for D (5 bases). V shed 4 bases and J shed 7 bases, with 17 bases lying between them. This CDR3 has 14 residues. In germline, CDR1 is KGHSH, CDR2 LQKENI. The CDR3 DNA sequence: TGTGCCAGCTCACGCGGACTGGGTTTGGAGGAGCAGTACTTC. The encoded protein is CASSRGLGLEEQYF. Based on the CDR3 plus reference TRBV18 and TRBJ2-7, the full variable domain is NAGVMQNPRHLVRRRGQEARLRCSPMKGHSHVYWYRQLPEEGLKFMVYLQKENIIDESGMPKERFSAEFPKEGPSILRIQQVVRGDSAAYFCASSRGLGLEEQYFGPGTRLTVT.

This sequence joins TRBV9 and TRBJ1-4; 8 bases line up with TRBD1. The CDR3 spans 15 residues. J was trimmed by 7 bases and V by 4 bases; bases with no gene match: 9. Germline V gene sequence: CDR1 SGDLS, CDR2 YYNGEE. The CDR3 loop is CASSIEDRGGEKLFF. The CDR3 DNA reads as TGTGCCAGCAGCATAGAAGACAGGGGAGGTGAAAAACTGTTTTTT. Full variable domain (missing parts from reference TRBV9 and TRBJ1-4): DSGVTQTPKHLITATGQRVTLRCSPRSGDLSVYWYQQSLDQGLQFLIQYYNGEERAKGNILERFSAQQFPDLHSELNLSSLELGDSALYFCASSIEDRGGEKLFFGSGTQLSVL.

This clone occurred a few times. This chain uses TRBV5-1 with TRBJ2-7, with TRBD1 matching 10 bases. Germline V gene lookup returns CDR1 SGHRS and CDR2 YFSETQ. V trimming: 4 bases; J trimming: 3 bases; junction bases outside the gene matches: 4. This CDR3 is built from 14 residues. This chain's CDR3 is CASSGTGEGYEQYF. Written as DNA, the CDR3 is TGCGCCAGCAGCGGGACAGGGGAGGGCTACGAGCAGTACTTC.

Here the CDR3 reads CASSLTSGGSYEQYF. In nucleotides, the CDR3 is TGTGCCAGCAGCTTGACTAGCGGGGGCTCCTACGAGCAGTACTTC. The chain links TRBV5-4 to TRBJ2-7; 11 bases are shared with TRBD2. There are 15 residues in the CDR3. V was pared by 1 base and J by 0 bases, with 0 bases of the junction left unmatched. In germline, CDR1 is SGHNT, CDR2 YYREEE (reference sequence).

This clone turned up a few times. The gene calls are TRBV7-9 and TRBJ2-6; a possible D gene is TRBD2 (6 bases). Per the germline V gene, CDR1 is SEHNR and CDR2 is FQNEAQ (reference sequence). The CDR3 consists of 15 residues. Trimming took 5 bases from V and 3 from J, leaving 11 bases between them. The CDR3 loop is CASSTRGSGANVLTF. The DNA of the CDR3 is TGTGCCAGCAGCACCCGGGGGAGTGGGGCCAACGTCCTGACTTTC. The full variable domain, in which reference TRBV7-9 and TRBJ2-6 provide the parts outside the CDR3, is DTGVSQNPRHKITKRGQNVTFRCDPISEHNRLYWYRQTLGQGPEFLTYFQNEAQLEKSRLLSDRFSAERPKGSFSTLEIQRTEQGDSAMYLCASSTRGSGANVLTFGAGSRLTVL.

The rearrangement joins TRBV18 to TRBJ2-5; 7 positions agree with TRBD1. J lost 2 bases, V lost 3 bases, and 3 bases had no gene match. Germline assignment: CDR1 KGHSH and CDR2 LQKENI. The CDR3 sequence is 14 residues long. CDR3 loop: CASSPTGKQETQYF. The CDR3 nucleotides read TGTGCCAGCTCACCGACAGGGAAGCAAGAGACCCAGTACTTC.

This sequence joins TRBV15 and TRBJ2-7; weak D call: TRBD2 (6 bases). V lost 0 bases and J lost 5, with 17 bases in between. Germline V CDR1 and CDR2: LNHNV, YYDKDF (reference sequence). The CDR3 has 16 amino acids. The CDR3: CATSRDFGAGRHEQYF. CDR3 DNA: TGTGCCACCAGCAGAGATTTCGGGGCGGGACGGCACGAGCAGTACTTC.

The chain combines TRBV27 with TRBJ2-3; the match to TRBD2 covers 10 bases. The germline V gene has CDR1 MNHEY and CDR2 SMNVEV (reference sequence). V was pared by 7 bases and J by 5 bases, with 9 bases of the junction left unmatched. The CDR3 covers 15 residues. CDR3 sequence reads: CASKSGGAGEDTQYF. CDR3 nucleotide sequence: TGTGCCAGCAAGAGCGGGGGGGCCGGGGAAGATACGCAGTATTTT.

This clone showed up many times. J is TRBJ1-5 and V is TRBV2, with D uncertain. The CDR3 totals 14 residues. Trimming took 3 bases from V and 3 from J, leaving 9 bases between them. The germline V gene encodes CDR1 SNHLY and CDR2 FYNNEI. This CDR3 is CASSDGGNNQPQHF. The CDR3 nucleotides are TGTGCCAGCAGTGATGGAGGGAACAATCAGCCCCAGCATTTT.

V usage is TRBV27 and J usage is TRBJ1-2, with no clear D. CDR3 length: 13 residues. Looked up from germline, CDR1 is MNHEY and CDR2 is SMNVEV (reference sequence). The V and J ends lost 1 base and 5 bases respectively, with 8 bases between them. CDR3 in amino acids: CASSLFYGYGYTF. The DNA of the CDR3 is TGTGCCAGCAGTTTATTTTACGGGTATGGCTACACCTTC.